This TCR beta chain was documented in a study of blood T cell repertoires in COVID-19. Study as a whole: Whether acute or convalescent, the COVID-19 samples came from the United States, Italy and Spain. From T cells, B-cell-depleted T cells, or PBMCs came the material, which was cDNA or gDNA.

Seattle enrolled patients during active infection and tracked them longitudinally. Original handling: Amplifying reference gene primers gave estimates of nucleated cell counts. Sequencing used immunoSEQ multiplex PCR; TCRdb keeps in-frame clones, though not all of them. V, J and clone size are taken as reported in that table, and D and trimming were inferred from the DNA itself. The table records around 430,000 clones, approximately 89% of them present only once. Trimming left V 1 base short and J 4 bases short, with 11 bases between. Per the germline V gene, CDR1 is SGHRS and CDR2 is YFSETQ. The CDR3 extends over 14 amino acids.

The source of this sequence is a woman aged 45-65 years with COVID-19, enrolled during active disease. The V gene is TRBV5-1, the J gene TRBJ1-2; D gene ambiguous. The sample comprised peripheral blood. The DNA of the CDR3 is TGCGCCAGCAGCTTGTCAGTGACAAGCTATGGCTACACCTTC. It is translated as CASSLSVTSYGYTF.